The 5 T cell receptor beta chains listed next were all sequenced from one sample in a study of blood T cell repertoires in COVID-19. Sequencing used immunoSEQ multiplex PCR; TCRdb keeps in-frame clones, though not all of them. The top ten hold around 1.7% of the sample, which has 150,000 to 180,000 clones, around 84% seen once. The sequenced sample consisted of peripheral blood. Source of these receptors: a man older than 75 with acute or convalescent COVID-19.

This chain joins TRBV7-8 and TRBJ1-1; no clear D gene. V lost 6 bases and J 0 bases, leaving 8 bases between the germline ends. Germline loops: CDR1 SGHVS, CDR2 FQNEAQ. The CDR3 contains 13 residues. The CDR3 loop is CASRSVVNTEAFF. Written as DNA, the CDR3 is TGTGCCAGCAGATCAGTGGTGAACACTGAAGCTTTCTTT.

The rearrangement uses TRBV18 and TRBJ2-2; D is possibly TRBD2 (6 bases). The CDR3 totals 16 residues. CDR1 and CDR2 from the germline V gene are KGHSH and LQKENI. V lost 3 bases and J lost 7, with 18 bases in between. CDR3 amino acids: CASSPPAAGRIGELFF. The CDR3 nucleotides read TGTGCCAGCTCACCCCCGGCGGCGGGGCGGATCGGGGAGCTGTTTTTT.

The chain recombines TRBV18 with TRBJ2-7; TRBD1 is a possible D gene (5 bases). There are 14 residues in the CDR3. The V end was cut by 2 bases, the J end by 2 bases, with 10 bases between. From germline, CDR1 is KGHSH and CDR2 LQKENI. The CDR3 sequence is CASSPVSGTYEQYV. For the CDR3, the DNA is TGTGCCAGCTCACCAGTTTCAGGGACCTACGAGCAGTACGTC.

CDR3 sequence reads: CASSLGTVNEKLFF. DNA for the CDR3: TGCGCCAGCAGCTTGGGGACAGTTAATGAAAAACTGTTTTTT. The V call is TRBV5-1, the J call TRBJ1-4; TRBD1 might be the D (6 bases). Germline V gene lookup returns CDR1 SGHRS and CDR2 YFSETQ. V lost 0 bases to trimming and J lost 4 bases, with 7 bases between them. This CDR3 comprises 14 residues.

There are a few counts of this clone. The chain is built from TRBV20-1 and TRBJ1-1, with 9 bases lining up with TRBD1. V lost 3 bases and J lost 5; bases outside the gene matches: 7. CDR1 DFQATT and CDR2 SNEGSKA come from the germline V gene (reference sequence). This CDR3 region has 14 residues. The CDR3 sequence is CSASRTGVKTEAFF. CDR3 coding DNA: TGCAGTGCTAGTAGGACAGGGGTAAAAACTGAAGCTTTCTTT.